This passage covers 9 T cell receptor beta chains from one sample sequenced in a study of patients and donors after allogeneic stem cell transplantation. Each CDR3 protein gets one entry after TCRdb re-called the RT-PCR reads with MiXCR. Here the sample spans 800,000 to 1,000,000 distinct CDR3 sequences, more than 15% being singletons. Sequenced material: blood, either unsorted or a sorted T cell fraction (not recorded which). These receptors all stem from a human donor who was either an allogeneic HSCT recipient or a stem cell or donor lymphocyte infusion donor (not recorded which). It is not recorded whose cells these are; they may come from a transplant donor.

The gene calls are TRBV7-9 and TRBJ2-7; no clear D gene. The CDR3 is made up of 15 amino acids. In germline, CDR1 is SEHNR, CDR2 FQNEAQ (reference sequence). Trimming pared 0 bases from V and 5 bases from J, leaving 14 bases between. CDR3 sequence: CASSLAGRLIDEQYF. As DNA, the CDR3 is TGTGCCAGCAGCTTAGCGGGCCGGCTTATCGACGAGCAGTACTTC.

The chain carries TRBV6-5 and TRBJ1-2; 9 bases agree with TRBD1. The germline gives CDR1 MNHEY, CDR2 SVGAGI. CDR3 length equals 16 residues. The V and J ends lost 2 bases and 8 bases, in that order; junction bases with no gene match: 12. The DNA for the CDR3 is TGTGCCAGCAGTTACGGTGTCGGGACAGGGAATGGCGGCTACACCTTC. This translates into CASSYGVGTGNGGYTF.

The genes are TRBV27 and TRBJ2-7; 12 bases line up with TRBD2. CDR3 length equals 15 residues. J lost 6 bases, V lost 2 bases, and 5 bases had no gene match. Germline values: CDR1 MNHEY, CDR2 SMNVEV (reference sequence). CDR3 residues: CASSLTRLAGVEQYF. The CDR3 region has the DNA TGTGCCAGCAGTTTAACGAGACTAGCGGGAGTCGAGCAGTACTTC.

CDR3 sequence (DNA): TGCAGTGCCCAACAAGGGAGGAGTTATACGCAGTATTTT. This sequence encodes CSAQQGRSYTQYF. This sequence joins TRBV20-1 and TRBJ2-3, with D maybe TRBD2 (6 bases). V was clipped by 6 bases and J by 7 bases, with 17 bases between them. CDR3 length: 13 amino acids. CDR1 is DFQATT, CDR2 SNEGSKA, per germline (reference sequence).

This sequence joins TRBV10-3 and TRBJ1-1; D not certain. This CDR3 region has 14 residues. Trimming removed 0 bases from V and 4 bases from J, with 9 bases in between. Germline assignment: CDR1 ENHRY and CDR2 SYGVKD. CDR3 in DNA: TGTGCCATCAGTGAGTCAGTCCGCGGCACTGAAGCTTTCTTT. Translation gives CAISESVRGTEAFF.

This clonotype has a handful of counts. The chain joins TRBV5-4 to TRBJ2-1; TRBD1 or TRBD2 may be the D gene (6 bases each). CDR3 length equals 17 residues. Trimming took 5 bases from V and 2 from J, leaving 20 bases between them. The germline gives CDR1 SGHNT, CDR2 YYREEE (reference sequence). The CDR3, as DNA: TGTGCCAGCAGTCTCTCGGGGGCCCTCCACACCTACAATGAGCAGTTCTTC. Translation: CASSLSGALHTYNEQFF.

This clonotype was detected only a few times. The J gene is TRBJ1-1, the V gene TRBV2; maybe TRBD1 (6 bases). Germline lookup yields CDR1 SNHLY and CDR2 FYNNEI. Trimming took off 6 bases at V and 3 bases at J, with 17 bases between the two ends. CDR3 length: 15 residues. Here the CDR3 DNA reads TGTGCCAGCAGAGCTGGGACGGACAGTTACACTGAAGCTTTCTTT. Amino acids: CASRAGTDSYTEAFF.

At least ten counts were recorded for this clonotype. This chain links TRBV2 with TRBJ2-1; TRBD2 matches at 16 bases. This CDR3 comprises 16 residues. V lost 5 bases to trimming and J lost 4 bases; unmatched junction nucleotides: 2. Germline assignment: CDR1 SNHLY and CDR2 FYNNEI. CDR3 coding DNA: TGTGCCAGCAGTCCGGGACTAGCGGGGGGGTACAATGAGCAGTTCTTC. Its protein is CASSPGLAGGYNEQFF. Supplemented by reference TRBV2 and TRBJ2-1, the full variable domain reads EPEVTQTPSHQVTQMGQEVILRCVPISNHLYFYWYRQILGQKVEFLVSFYNNEISEKSEIFDDQFSVERPDGSNFTLKIRSTKLEDSAMYFCASSPGLAGGYNEQFFGPGTRLTVL.

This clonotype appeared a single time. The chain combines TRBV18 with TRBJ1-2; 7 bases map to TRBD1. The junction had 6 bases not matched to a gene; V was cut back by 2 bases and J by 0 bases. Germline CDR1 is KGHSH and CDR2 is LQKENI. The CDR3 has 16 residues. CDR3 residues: CASSPFRDRANYGYTF. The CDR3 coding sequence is TGTGCCAGCTCACCATTCCGGGACAGAGCTAACTATGGCTACACCTTC.